This T cell receptor (beta chain) was obtained from a study of identical twins. TCRdb reanalysed the 5' RACE reads using MiXCR and keeps one entry per CDR3 protein. The profile shows some 710,000 distinct CDR3 sequences, around 6% of them singletons. Losses at the gene ends were 5 bases for V and 1 base for J; bases not matched to a gene: 7. Germline V gives CDR1 SGHAT, CDR2 FQNNGV. There are 15 residues in the CDR3. This clonotype was picked up a small number of times. This clonotype originated in a man younger than 35 in good health. Sequenced material: naive T cells sorted from blood. The chain couples TRBV11-2 to TRBJ1-2, with 7 bases matching TRBD1. The CDR3 DNA reads as TGTGCCAGCAGCCCCGACAGGGTTTTTAACTATGGCTACACCTTC. This encodes CASSPDRVFNYGYTF.